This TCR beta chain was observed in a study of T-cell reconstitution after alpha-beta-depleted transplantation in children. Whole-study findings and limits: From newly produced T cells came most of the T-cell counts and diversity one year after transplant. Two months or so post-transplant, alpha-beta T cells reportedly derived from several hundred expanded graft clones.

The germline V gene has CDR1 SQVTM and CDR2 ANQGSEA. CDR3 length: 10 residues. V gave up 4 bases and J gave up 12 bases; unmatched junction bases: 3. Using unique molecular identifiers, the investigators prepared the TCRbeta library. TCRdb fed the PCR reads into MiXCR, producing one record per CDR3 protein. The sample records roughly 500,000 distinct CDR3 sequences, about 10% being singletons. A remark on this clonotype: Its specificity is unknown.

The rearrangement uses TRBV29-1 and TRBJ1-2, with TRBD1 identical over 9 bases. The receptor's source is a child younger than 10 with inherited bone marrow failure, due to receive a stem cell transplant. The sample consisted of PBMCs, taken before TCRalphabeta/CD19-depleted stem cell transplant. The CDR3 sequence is CSVGGTGNTF. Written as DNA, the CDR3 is TGCAGCGTTGGAGGGACAGGGAACACCTTC. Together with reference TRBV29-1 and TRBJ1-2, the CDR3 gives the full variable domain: SAVISQKPSRDICQRGTSLTIQCQVDSQVTMMFWYRQQPGQSLTLIATANQGSEATYESGFVIDKFPISRPNLTFSTLTVSNMSPEDSSIYLCSVGGTGNTFGSGTRLTVV.